The 27 T cell receptor beta chains in this list originate from one sample, sequenced in a study of graft-versus-host responses after intestinal transplantation. Method: immunoSEQ multiplex PCR; TCRdb's copy keeps in-frame clones and lacks some. The sample comprises 73,000 or so clones, around 90% of which are singletons, and approximately 4.1% rests with the top ten. These receptors' antigens are unknown. The sequenced sample was unstimulated CD8+ T cells sorted from spleen or lymph node cells, obtained before transplant. These receptors all stem from a human donor who was the organ donor for an intestinal transplant.

The chain combines TRBV4-1 with TRBJ1-3; no firm D call. V was clipped by 2 bases and J by 0 bases, with 17 bases between them. The CDR3 has 18 amino acids. Germline V lookup: CDR1 MGHRA, CDR2 YSYEKL. CDR3 residues: CASSQQAGVGNSGNTIYF. The DNA of the CDR3 is TGCGCCAGCAGCCAACAAGCGGGCGTGGGAAACTCTGGAAACACCATATATTTT.

This clone was seen only once. The gene calls are TRBV11-2 and TRBJ1-5; 7 bases fit TRBD1. Germline-derived CDR1 and CDR2 are SGHAT and FQNNGV. The CDR3 sequence is 15 residues long. V dropped 5 bases and J dropped 7; count of bases not matched to a gene: 11. CDR3 coding DNA: TGTGCCAGCAGCCTTCACAGGGGCGAGGGCCAGCCCCAGCATTTT. Translating gives CASSLHRGEGQPQHF.

This chain connects TRBV6-5 to TRBJ1-3; D gene unclear. Germline V gives CDR1 MNHEY, CDR2 SVGAGI. V lost 5 bases, J lost 4 bases, and 9 bases lay in between. The CDR3 contains 13 residues. The CDR3 DNA follows: TGTGCCAGCAGTGCTGGCATAGGAAACACCATATATTTT. Residues: CASSAGIGNTIYF.

This sequence joins TRBV19 and TRBJ1-1, with D possibly matching TRBD1 (6 bases). CDR3 length: 13 residues. The germline gives CDR1 LNHDA, CDR2 SQIVND (reference sequence). V was clipped by 10 bases and J by 6 bases, with 18 bases between them. CDR3 in amino acids: CATQGYRVPEAFF. The CDR3 nucleotides are TGTGCCACCCAAGGGTACAGGGTTCCTGAAGCTTTCTTT. Together with reference TRBV19 and TRBJ1-1, the CDR3 gives the full variable domain: DGGITQSPKYLFRKEGQNVTLSCEQNLNHDAMYWYRQDPGQGLRLIYYSQIVNDFQKGDIAEGYSVSREKKESFPLTVTSAQKNPTAFYLCATQGYRVPEAFFGQGTRLTVV.

This clone was seen only a few times. The J gene is TRBJ1-1, the V gene TRBV28, with D maybe TRBD1 (5 bases). Between the trimmed V and J ends, which lost 1 base and 5 bases, there was a span of 5 bases. The CDR3 sequence is 12 residues long. Germline V CDR1 and CDR2: MDHEN, SYDVKM. In DNA, the CDR3 is TGTGCCAGCAGTTTATCAGGGACTGAAGCTTTCTTT. It codes for CASSLSGTEAFF.

The chain is built from TRBV27 and TRBJ2-5, with 11 bases fitting TRBD2. There are 12 residues in the CDR3. V shed 10 bases and J 5 bases; nucleotides not matched to a gene: 3. Germline assignment: CDR1 MNHEY and CDR2 SMNVEV (reference sequence). The chain's CDR3 is CATRTSGETQYF. For the CDR3, the DNA is TGTGCCACCCGGACTAGCGGGGAGACCCAGTACTTC.

The chain has TRBV6-5 and TRBJ1-5, with D unresolved. V was shortened by 5 bases and J by 11 bases, with 16 bases between the two germline ends. In germline, CDR1 is MNHEY, CDR2 SVGAGI. The CDR3 is 13 amino acids. CDR3 sequence reads: CASSLGEAKAQHF. For the CDR3, the DNA is TGTGCCAGCAGTCTGGGAGAGGCTAAGGCCCAGCATTTT.

This chain uses TRBV7-2 with TRBJ1-2, with D hard to call. V lost 2 bases, J lost 4 bases, and 20 bases lay in between. From germline, CDR1 is SGHTA and CDR2 FQGNSA. The length of the CDR3 is 17 residues. This CDR3 reads CASSLFLRSRVGYGYTF. The CDR3, as DNA: TGTGCCAGCAGCTTATTTCTCCGATCAAGAGTTGGCTATGGCTACACCTTC.

This clone is a singleton in its sample. The chain recombines TRBV13 with TRBJ1-2; D call uncertain. This CDR3 is 14 amino acids long. V lost 5 bases and J lost 2, with 12 bases in between. Germline lookup yields CDR1 PRHDT and CDR2 FYEKMQ (reference sequence). Here the CDR3 DNA reads TGTGCCAGCAGCCTAAGGGAGAGCAACTATGGCTACACCTTC. Translation: CASSLRESNYGYTF.

The chain combines TRBV10-1 with TRBJ2-1; unclear D gene. This CDR3 has 11 residues. Germline V gives CDR1 WNHNN, CDR2 SYGVQD (reference sequence). Trimming pared 3 bases from V and 10 bases from J, leaving 7 bases between. The CDR3 DNA follows: TGCGCCAGCAGTGACGAGTCCGAGCAGTTCTTC. It codes for CASSDESEQFF.

CDR3 in amino acids: CASSLKRENTEAFF. As DNA, the CDR3 is TGTGCCAGCAGCTTGAAACGGGAGAACACTGAAGCTTTCTTT. The chain has TRBV5-4 and TRBJ1-1, with D unresolved. The ends were cut back, 1 base at V and 1 base at J, with 8 bases in the middle. Germline loops: CDR1 SGHNT, CDR2 YYREEE (reference sequence). The CDR3 runs to 14 residues.

The rearrangement uses TRBV6-6 and TRBJ2-6; D not certain. This CDR3 spans 15 amino acids. V lost 2 bases and J 0 bases, leaving 5 bases between the germline ends. Looked up from germline, CDR1 is MNHNY and CDR2 is SVGAGI (reference sequence). CDR3 sequence (DNA): TGTGCCAGCAGTTACGAACACTCTGGGGCCAACGTCCTGACTTTC. The encoded protein is CASSYEHSGANVLTF.

The gene calls are TRBV18 and TRBJ2-7, with TRBD1 identical over 8 bases. The trim removed 4 bases at V and 4 bases at J, leaving 9 bases unmatched. Germline V gene sequence: CDR1 KGHSH, CDR2 LQKENI. The CDR3 runs to 15 residues. CDR3 nucleotides: TGTGCCAGCTCACTTGCCGGGACAGGCCTTTACGAGCAGTACGTC. Translation gives CASSLAGTGLYEQYV.

The chain employs TRBV7-8 and TRBJ2-2; the match to TRBD1 covers 7 bases. Germline assignment: CDR1 SGHVS and CDR2 FQNEAQ. This CDR3 has 16 amino acids. The junction had 7 bases not matched to a gene; V was cut back by 6 bases and J by 0 bases. CDR3 in DNA: TGTGCCAGCAGACCACAGGGGTCCCCGAACACCGGGGAGCTGTTTTTT. It yields the protein CASRPQGSPNTGELFF.

The genes are TRBV6-6 and TRBJ2-1; TRBD2 might be the D (5 bases). CDR1 is MNHNY, CDR2 SVGAGI, per germline (reference sequence). CDR3 length: 11 residues. V was pared by 7 bases and J by 8 bases, with 9 bases between. The CDR3 DNA is TGTGCCAGCACGGTCGGGGATGAGCAGTTCTTC. This translates into CASTVGDEQFF.

The V call is TRBV4-2, the J call TRBJ2-2, with TRBD1 matching over 10 bases. In germline, CDR1 is LGHNA, CDR2 YNFKEQ. CDR3 size: 16 residues. V was clipped by 8 bases and J by 5 bases; unmatched bases: 11. CDR3 in amino acids: CASSIRDRGHTGELFF. As DNA, the CDR3 is TGTGCCAGCTCGATCCGGGACAGGGGTCATACCGGGGAGCTGTTTTTT.

V gene TRBV15 combines with J gene TRBJ2-1, with 13 bases aligning to TRBD2. J was trimmed by 7 bases and V by 5 bases; bases with no gene match: 14. Germline CDR1 and CDR2: LNHNV and YYDKDF (reference sequence). This CDR3 region has 18 residues. CDR3 amino acids: CATSVTSGGAITGNEQFF. CDR3 nucleotides: TGTGCCACCAGCGTAACTAGCGGGGGGGCCATTACCGGGAATGAGCAGTTCTTC.

The chain recombines TRBV2 with TRBJ1-6; tentatively, D is TRBD1 (5 bases). The CDR3 is 19 amino acids. V was cut by 3 bases and J by 6 bases, with 24 bases left in between. Looked up from germline, CDR1 is SNHLY and CDR2 is FYNNEI. The DNA of the CDR3 is TGTGCCAGCAGTGAGTTTAAGACAGCAAGAACCTTACCTAATTCACCCCTCCACTTT. This gives the protein CASSEFKTARTLPNSPLHF.

In this sample, this clone turned up once. The chain recombines TRBV27 with TRBJ1-6; D uncertain. The V end was cut by 1 base, the J end by 8 bases, with 12 bases between. CDR1 MNHEY and CDR2 SMNVEV come from the germline V gene (reference sequence). The CDR3 runs to 15 residues. The CDR3 DNA sequence: TGTGCCAGCAGTTTATACCCCAGTCGCCATTCACCCCTCCACTTT. This gives the protein CASSLYPSRHSPLHF.

This clone came up once. The J gene is TRBJ1-1, the V gene TRBV27; D may be TRBD1 (5 bases). Trimming removed 5 bases at V and 1 base at J, with 8 bases between. The CDR3 sequence is 13 residues long. Per the germline V gene, CDR1 is MNHEY and CDR2 is SMNVEV (reference sequence). In DNA, the CDR3 is TGTGCCAGCAGTATAGGACAGAACACTGAAGCTTTCTTT. Residues: CASSIGQNTEAFF.

This chain joins TRBV19 and TRBJ2-2, with D tentatively TRBD1 (5 bases). Germline V gene data show CDR1 as LNHDA and CDR2 as SQIVND (reference sequence). This CDR3 region has 13 residues. V lost 6 bases to trimming and J lost 1 base, with 6 bases between them. In DNA, the CDR3 is TGTGCCAGTAGAACAGGGAACACCGGGGAGCTGTTTTTT. It codes for CASRTGNTGELFF.

This clone was seen more than once but under ten times. The chain recombines TRBV27 with TRBJ2-1; 7 nucleotides match TRBD2. This CDR3 is 14 amino acids long. Per the germline V gene, CDR1 is MNHEY and CDR2 is SMNVEV (reference sequence). Losses at the gene ends were 5 bases for V and 2 bases for J; bases not matched to a gene: 3. The CDR3 DNA is TGTGCCAGCAGTCCTGGGGGGGCCTACAATGAGCAGTTCTTC. This sequence encodes CASSPGGAYNEQFF.

The chain couples TRBV9 to TRBJ2-3; 8 bases are a match to TRBD1. The CDR3 loop spans 16 amino acids. Germline V gene sequence: CDR1 SGDLS, CDR2 YYNGEE. The V and J ends lost 1 base and 3 bases, in that order; junction bases with no gene match: 7. CDR3 loop: CASSVSGRGRTDTQYF. The DNA of the CDR3 is TGTGCCAGCAGCGTAAGCGGCAGGGGGCGGACAGATACGCAGTATTTT.

The rearrangement links TRBV6-1 to TRBJ1-5; TRBD1 is a possible D gene (5 bases). CDR3 length: 15 residues. The V gene's germline CDR1 is MNHNS and CDR2 SASEGT. The ends were cut back, 8 bases at V and 5 bases at J, with 19 bases in the middle. CDR3 in amino acids: CASGPQVGGYQPQHF. CDR3 nucleotides: TGTGCCAGCGGTCCACAGGTGGGGGGATATCAGCCCCAGCATTTT.

V and J are TRBV4-1 and TRBJ1-1; D unresolved. This CDR3 region has 16 residues. The V and J ends lost 6 bases and 0 bases respectively, with 17 bases between them. CDR1 and CDR2 (germline): MGHRA, YSYEKL. CDR3 bases: TGCGCCAGCAGTCCCAACACGAGACACCTGAACACTGAAGCTTTCTTT. Protein product: CASSPNTRHLNTEAFF.

The chain joins TRBV7-9 to TRBJ2-7, with a tentative D call TRBD2 (5 bases). Germline V gene sequence: CDR1 SEHNR, CDR2 FQNEAQ (reference sequence). The CDR3 is 13 amino acids. The germline V and J ends were trimmed by 8 bases and 4 bases, with 15 bases remaining between them. In DNA, the CDR3 is TGTGCCAGCGAGGGTCAGGAATATTACGAGCAGTACGTC. Encoded protein: CASEGQEYYEQYV.

The V gene is TRBV27, the J gene TRBJ1-5; 7 bases align to TRBD1. Germline loops: CDR1 MNHEY, CDR2 SMNVEV (reference sequence). Trimming took 3 bases from V and 4 from J; bases not matched to a gene: 6. The CDR3 runs to 15 residues. Here the CDR3 reads CASSLGRGLNQPQHF. CDR3 DNA sequence: TGTGCCAGCAGTTTGGGTAGGGGGCTGAATCAGCCCCAGCATTTT.